The 24 T cell receptor beta chains presented below share a single source sample, sequenced in a study of control samples from healthy donors and cancer patients. The data were produced by immunoSEQ multiplex PCR, yet TCRdb's version contains in-frame clones alone and is incomplete. Of about 150,000 clones listed, about 94% are singletons. Material: blood. All receptors come from a man aged 40-50 years in good health.

The rearrangement links TRBV20-1 to TRBJ2-5; D remains unclear. This CDR3 has 10 amino acids. V shed 6 bases and J shed 5 bases, with 7 bases lying between them. The germline V gene encodes CDR1 DFQATT and CDR2 SNEGSKA (reference sequence). The CDR3 region is CSALRETQYF. In DNA form, the CDR3 reads TGCAGTGCGCTTCGGGAGACCCAGTACTTC.

The V and J genes are TRBV10-3 and TRBJ2-1; D ambiguous. Trimming took 7 bases from V and 5 from J, leaving 15 bases between them. Germline lookup yields CDR1 ENHRY and CDR2 SYGVKD. The CDR3 runs 14 residues. In DNA, the CDR3 is TGTGCCATCATGATATCAGTAGGTCACAATGAGCAGTTCTTC. Encoded protein: CAIMISVGHNEQFF.

CDR3 DNA sequence: TGTGCCAGCAGCTTTAACTTTGAAACCCAGTACTTC. As protein: CASSFNFETQYF. V usage is TRBV11-2 and J usage is TRBJ2-5; D remains ambiguous. This CDR3 comprises 12 residues. The germline V and J ends were trimmed by 3 bases and 8 bases, with 10 bases remaining between them. The V gene's germline CDR1 is SGHAT and CDR2 FQNNGV.

V gene TRBV27 combines with J gene TRBJ2-3, with TRBD2 identical over 8 bases. The germline CDR1 and CDR2 sequences are MNHEY and SMNVEV (reference sequence). The CDR3 is made up of 15 amino acids. With 6 bases clipped from V and 3 bases from J, the junction kept 8 bases outside the gene matches. The CDR3 bases are TGTGCCAGCAGCCATTCCCAGCGGGGGACAGATACGCAGTATTTT. It yields the protein CASSHSQRGTDTQYF.

The chain joins TRBV5-1 to TRBJ2-7, with TRBD2 matching 8 bases. V shed 4 bases and J 3 bases; nucleotides not matched to a gene: 12. Germline CDR1 and CDR2: SGHRS and YFSETQ. This CDR3 is built from 16 residues. CDR3 in DNA: TGCGCCAGCAGCCCTCGAGTAGCGGGGACTATCTACGAGCAGTACTTC. It codes for CASSPRVAGTIYEQYF. The entire variable domain, with the rest obtained from reference TRBV5-1 and TRBJ2-7, is as follows: KAGVTQTPRYLIKTRGQQVTLSCSPISGHRSVSWYQQTPGQGLQFLFEYFSETQRNKGNFPGRFSGRQFSNSRSEMNVSTLELGDSALYLCASSPRVAGTIYEQYFGPGTRLTVT.

The rearrangement uses TRBV5-1 and TRBJ2-1; 16 bases are shared with TRBD2. CDR3 length: 17 residues. With V trimmed by 4 bases and J by 4 bases, 5 bases remained unmatched. Germline V gene lookup returns CDR1 SGHRS and CDR2 YFSETQ. The CDR3 loop reads CASSPGTSGGGYNEQFF. CDR3 sequence (DNA): TGCGCCAGCAGCCCCGGGACTAGCGGGGGGGGATACAATGAGCAGTTCTTC. Looking up the rest from reference TRBV5-1 and TRBJ2-1 gives the full variable domain: KAGVTQTPRYLIKTRGQQVTLSCSPISGHRSVSWYQQTPGQGLQFLFEYFSETQRNKGNFPGRFSGRQFSNSRSEMNVSTLELGDSALYLCASSPGTSGGGYNEQFFGPGTRLTVL.

The rearrangement joins TRBV5-1 to TRBJ2-2; D remains unclear. This CDR3 has 11 amino acids. CDR1 and CDR2 (germline): SGHRS, YFSETQ. The germline V and J ends were trimmed by 7 bases and 1 base, with 2 bases remaining between them. This CDR3 reads CASQNTGELFF. The CDR3 region has the DNA TGCGCCAGCCAGAACACCGGGGAGCTGTTTTTT.

V and J are TRBV4-3 and TRBJ2-3, with D unresolved. Deletions cut 0 bases from V and 0 bases from J, with 16 bases between. This CDR3 comprises 18 residues. CDR1 and CDR2 (germline): LGHNA, YSLEER. CDR3 nucleotide sequence: TGCGCCAGCAGCCAAGACCCCTCAGGAACACTAAGCACAGATACGCAGTATTTT. Protein: CASSQDPSGTLSTDTQYF.

This chain connects TRBV7-6 to TRBJ2-1; 7 bases are a match to TRBD2. The V segment lost 4 bases and the J segment 11 bases; nucleotides outside the gene matches: 14. The CDR3 spans 15 residues. CDR1 and CDR2 from the germline V gene are SGHVS and FNYEAQ. CDR3 residues: CASSSPPGGTDKQFF. Here the CDR3 DNA reads TGTGCCAGCAGCTCCCCTCCGGGGGGTACAGATAAGCAGTTCTTC.

The chain joins TRBV10-1 to TRBJ1-4, with 7 bases matching TRBD1. CDR3 length: 15 amino acids. Unmatched junction bases numbered 3, after V lost 0 bases and J lost 5 bases. The germline CDR1 and CDR2 sequences are WNHNN and SYGVQD (reference sequence). Here the CDR3 reads CASSESGTENEKLFF. The CDR3 DNA follows: TGCGCCAGCAGTGAGTCAGGGACAGAGAATGAAAAACTGTTTTTT.

The rearrangement uses TRBV3-1 (or the pseudogene TRBV3-2) and TRBJ1-6, with D perhaps matching TRBD1 (6 bases). The V and J ends lost 0 bases and 10 bases respectively, with 13 bases between them. CDR1 is LGHDT and CDR2 is YNNKEL in the germline V gene (reference sequence). This CDR3 spans 15 amino acids. This chain's CDR3 is CASSQEQGLKSPLHF. CDR3 DNA: TGTGCCAGCAGCCAAGAACAGGGTCTAAAATCACCCCTCCACTTT.

The CDR3 DNA sequence: TGTGCCAGCAGTTTATCCATACAGAACACTGAAGCTTTCTTT. Its translation: CASSLSIQNTEAFF. The chain combines TRBV27 with TRBJ1-1; D unclear. The CDR3 has 14 residues. The ends were cut back, 0 bases at V and 1 base at J, with 6 bases in the middle. Germline V gene sequence: CDR1 MNHEY, CDR2 SMNVEV (reference sequence).

V and J are TRBV19 and TRBJ1-1, with 9 bases lining up with TRBD1. V shed 3 bases, J shed 5 bases, and the junction held 4 bases outside the gene matches. The CDR3 contains 14 residues. The germline V gene encodes CDR1 LNHDA and CDR2 SQIVND (reference sequence). The CDR3 here is CASSIGTGRTEAFF. The CDR3 nucleotides are TGTGCCAGTAGTATTGGGACAGGGCGGACTGAAGCTTTCTTT.

V gene TRBV5-5 combines with J gene TRBJ2-7, with no clear D. Germline CDR1 reads SGHKS; CDR2 reads YYEKEE (reference sequence). V was clipped by 2 bases and J by 0 bases, with 9 bases between them. This CDR3 is built from 14 residues. CDR3 DNA: TGTGCCAGCAGCTTTTTAGTCAGCTCCTACGAGCAGTACTTC. It yields the protein CASSFLVSSYEQYF.

The V and J genes are TRBV9 and TRBJ2-7, with TRBD2 matching 9 bases. The J segment lost 3 bases and the V segment lost 4 bases, leaving 5 bases of the junction unmatched. The germline CDR1 and CDR2 sequences are SGDLS and YYNGEE. This CDR3 contains 14 residues. CDR3 amino acids: CASSRLAEDYEQYF. The CDR3 bases are TGTGCCAGCAGCCGACTAGCGGAGGACTACGAGCAGTACTTC.

This clone was counted a single time. The J gene is TRBJ1-3, the V gene TRBV29-1; perhaps TRBD1 as D (6 bases). The CDR3 is made up of 14 amino acids. V was shortened by 0 bases and J by 5 bases, with 11 bases between the two germline ends. CDR1 and CDR2 from the germline V gene are SQVTM and ANQGSEA. The CDR3 loop reads CSVEDLRGRNTIYF. For the CDR3, the DNA is TGCAGCGTTGAAGATTTACGGGGGCGAAACACCATATATTTT.

The genes are TRBV24-1 and TRBJ1-2; D uncertain. V lost 4 bases and J 0 bases, leaving 11 bases between the germline ends. The CDR3 contains 15 residues. In germline, CDR1 is KGHDR, CDR2 SFDVKD. CDR3 amino acids: CATSDPHGSNYGYTF. The DNA of the CDR3 is TGTGCCACCAGTGACCCTCATGGTTCTAACTATGGCTACACCTTC.

The chain uses TRBV6-2 or TRBV6-3 and TRBJ2-7; TRBD2 matches 7 bases. This CDR3 has 14 residues. Germline CDR1 and CDR2: MNHEY and SVGEGT. The ends lost 5 bases at V and 6 bases at J; junction bases unmatched: 10. For the CDR3, the DNA is TGTGCCAGCAGTCCCCCGCAGCGGGGACTCGAGCAGTACTTC. Protein product: CASSPPQRGLEQYF.

The rearrangement joins TRBV19 to TRBJ1-5; D not resolved. This CDR3 comprises 16 residues. In germline, CDR1 is LNHDA, CDR2 SQIVND (reference sequence). V lost 6 bases and J lost 1, with 16 bases in between. The CDR3 reads CASSYPSWGSNQPQHF. CDR3 bases: TGTGCCAGTAGCTACCCGTCGTGGGGAAGCAATCAGCCCCAGCATTTT.

The chain carries TRBV4-1 and TRBJ1-5; D might be TRBD1 (6 bases). CDR1 and CDR2 (germline): MGHRA, YSYEKL. V lost 5 bases, J lost 0 bases, and 11 bases lay in between. The CDR3 length is 15 residues. The DNA for the CDR3 is TGCGCCAGCAGCGGGGACATTAATAGCAATCAGCCCCAGCATTTT. Amino acids: CASSGDINSNQPQHF.

The chain uses TRBV6-2 or TRBV6-3 and TRBJ2-7; 8 bases match TRBD2. Germline V gene sequence: CDR1 MNHEY, CDR2 SVGEGT. V shed 6 bases, J shed 9 bases, and the junction held 7 bases outside the gene matches. The length of the CDR3 is 12 residues. CDR3 nucleotide sequence: TGTGCCAGCAGCAACACTCGGGAGGGGCAGTACTTC. Translated, it gives CASSNTREGQYF.

The chain employs TRBV27 and TRBJ1-4; TRBD1 agrees at 9 bases. The CDR3 covers 16 residues. Germline values: CDR1 MNHEY, CDR2 SMNVEV (reference sequence). The trim removed 5 bases at V and 3 bases at J, leaving 7 bases unmatched. The CDR3, as DNA: TGTGCCAGCAGTCCCACAGGGGGCCCCGCTAATGAAAAACTGTTTTTT. It yields the protein CASSPTGGPANEKLFF.

This chain connects TRBV29-1 to TRBJ1-2, with a tentative D call TRBD1 (6 bases). CDR3 size: 12 residues. Per germline, CDR1 SQVTM and CDR2 ANQGSEA. The germline V and J ends were trimmed by 2 bases and 6 bases, with 10 bases remaining between them. DNA for the CDR3: TGCAGCGTTGAAAGGGGGTGGAATGGCTACACCTTC. Protein: CSVERGWNGYTF. The variable domain in full, with the rest retrieved from reference TRBV29-1 and TRBJ1-2, is SAVISQKPSRDICQRGTSLTIQCQVDSQVTMMFWYRQQPGQSLTLIATANQGSEATYESGFVIDKFPISRPNLTFSTLTVSNMSPEDSSIYLCSVERGWNGYTFGSGTRLTVV.

The gene calls are TRBV30 and TRBJ1-6; D uncertain. This CDR3 contains 13 residues. Germline lookup yields CDR1 GTSNPN and CDR2 SVGIG (reference sequence). Deletions cut 4 bases from V and 7 bases from J, with 11 bases between. CDR3 residues: CAWIGNLNSPLHF. CDR3 nucleotides: TGTGCCTGGATCGGTAACTTGAATTCACCCCTCCACTTT. The variable domain in full, with the rest retrieved from reference TRBV30 and TRBJ1-6, is SQTIHQWPATLVQPVGSPLSLECTVEGTSNPNLYWYRQAAGRGLQLLFYSVGIGQISSEVPQNLSASRPQDRQFILSSKKLLLSDSGFYLCAWIGNLNSPLHFGNGTRLTVT.